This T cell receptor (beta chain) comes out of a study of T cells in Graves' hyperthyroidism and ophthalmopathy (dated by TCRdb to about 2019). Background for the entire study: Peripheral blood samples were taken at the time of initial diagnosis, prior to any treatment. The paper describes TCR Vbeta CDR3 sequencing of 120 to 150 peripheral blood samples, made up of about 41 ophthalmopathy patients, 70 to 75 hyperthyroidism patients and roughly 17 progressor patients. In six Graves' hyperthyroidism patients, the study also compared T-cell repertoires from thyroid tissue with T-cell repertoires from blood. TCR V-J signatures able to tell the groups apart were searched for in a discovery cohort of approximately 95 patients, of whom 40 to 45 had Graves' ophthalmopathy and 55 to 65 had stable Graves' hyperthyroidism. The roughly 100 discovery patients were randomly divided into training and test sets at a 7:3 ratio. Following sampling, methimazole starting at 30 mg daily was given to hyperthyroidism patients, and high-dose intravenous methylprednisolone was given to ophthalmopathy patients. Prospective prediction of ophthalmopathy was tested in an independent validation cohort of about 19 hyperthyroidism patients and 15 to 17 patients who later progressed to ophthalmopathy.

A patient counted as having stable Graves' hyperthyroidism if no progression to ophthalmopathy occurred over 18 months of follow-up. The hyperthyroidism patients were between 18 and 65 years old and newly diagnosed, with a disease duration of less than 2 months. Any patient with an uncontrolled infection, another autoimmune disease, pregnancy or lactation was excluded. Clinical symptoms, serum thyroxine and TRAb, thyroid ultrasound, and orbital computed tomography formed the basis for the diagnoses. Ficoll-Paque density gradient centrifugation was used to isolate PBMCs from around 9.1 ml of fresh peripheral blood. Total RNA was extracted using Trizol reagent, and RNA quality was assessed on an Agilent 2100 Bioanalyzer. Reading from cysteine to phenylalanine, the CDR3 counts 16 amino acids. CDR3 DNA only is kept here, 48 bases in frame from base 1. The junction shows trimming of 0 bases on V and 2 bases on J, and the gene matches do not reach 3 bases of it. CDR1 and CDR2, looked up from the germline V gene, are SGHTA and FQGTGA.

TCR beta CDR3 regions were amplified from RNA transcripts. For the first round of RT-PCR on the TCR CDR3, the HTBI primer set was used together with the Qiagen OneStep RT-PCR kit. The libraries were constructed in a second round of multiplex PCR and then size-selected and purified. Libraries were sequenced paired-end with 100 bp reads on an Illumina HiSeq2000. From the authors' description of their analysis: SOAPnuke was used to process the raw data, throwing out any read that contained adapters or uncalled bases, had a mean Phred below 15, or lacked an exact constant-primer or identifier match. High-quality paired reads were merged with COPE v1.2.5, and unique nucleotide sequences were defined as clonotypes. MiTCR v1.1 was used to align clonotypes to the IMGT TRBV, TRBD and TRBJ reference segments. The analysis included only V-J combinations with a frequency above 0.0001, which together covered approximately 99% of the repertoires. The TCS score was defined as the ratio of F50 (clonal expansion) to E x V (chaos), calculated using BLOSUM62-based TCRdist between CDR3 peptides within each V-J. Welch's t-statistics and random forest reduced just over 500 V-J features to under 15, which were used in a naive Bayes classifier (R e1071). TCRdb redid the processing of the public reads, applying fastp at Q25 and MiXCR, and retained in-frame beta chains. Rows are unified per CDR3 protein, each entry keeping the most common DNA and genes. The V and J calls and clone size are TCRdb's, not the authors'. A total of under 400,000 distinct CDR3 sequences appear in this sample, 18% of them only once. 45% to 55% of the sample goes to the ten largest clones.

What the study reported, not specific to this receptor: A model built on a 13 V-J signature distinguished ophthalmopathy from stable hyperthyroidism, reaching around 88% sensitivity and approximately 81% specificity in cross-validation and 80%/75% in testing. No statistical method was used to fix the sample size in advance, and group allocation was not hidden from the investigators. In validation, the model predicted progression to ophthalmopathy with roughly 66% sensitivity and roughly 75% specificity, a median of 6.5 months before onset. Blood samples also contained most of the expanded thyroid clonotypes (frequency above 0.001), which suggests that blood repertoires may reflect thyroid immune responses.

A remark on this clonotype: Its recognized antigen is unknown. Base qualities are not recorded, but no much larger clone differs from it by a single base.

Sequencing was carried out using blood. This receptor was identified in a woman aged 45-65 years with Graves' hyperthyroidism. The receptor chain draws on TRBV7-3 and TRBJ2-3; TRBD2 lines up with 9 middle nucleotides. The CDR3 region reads CASSLTPSGNTDTQYF. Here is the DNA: TGTGCCAGCAGCTTAACCCCTAGCGGGAACACAGATACGCAGTATTTT.